The clone carrying this T cell receptor beta chain was picked up a small number of times. TCRdb recomputed calls from the 5' RACE reads with MiXCR, one row per CDR3 protein. The top ten clones hold about 0.94% of a sample with 400,000 to 500,000 distinct CDR3 sequences, over 11% of them seen once. CDR1 KGHSH and CDR2 LQKENI come from the germline V gene. Trimming shortened V by 3 bases and J by 0 bases, and 15 bases separated the two germline ends. The CDR3 runs 16 residues. This specimen belongs to a study of identical twins. This sample was shared with a second study, whose subject was yellow fever vaccine responses in identical twins.

Sequenced material: CD4+ T cells sorted from blood. This sequence joins TRBV18 and TRBJ2-7; tentatively, D is TRBD1 (5 bases). The clonotype was recovered from a woman aged 18-29 years in good health. This CDR3 reads CASSPPGAGRSYEQYF. The CDR3 region has the DNA TGTGCCAGCTCACCGCCTGGGGCCGGTCGCTCCTACGAGCAGTACTTC.